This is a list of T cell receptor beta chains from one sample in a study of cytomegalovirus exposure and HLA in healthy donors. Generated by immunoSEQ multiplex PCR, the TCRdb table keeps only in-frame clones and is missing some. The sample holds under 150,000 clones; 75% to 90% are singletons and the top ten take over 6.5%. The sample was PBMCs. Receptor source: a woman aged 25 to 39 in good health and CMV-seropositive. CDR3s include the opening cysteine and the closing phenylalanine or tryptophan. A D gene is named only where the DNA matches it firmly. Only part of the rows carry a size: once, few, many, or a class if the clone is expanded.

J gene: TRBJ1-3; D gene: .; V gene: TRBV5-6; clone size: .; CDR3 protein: CASSGPRAPGNTIYF; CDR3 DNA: TGTGCCAGCAGCGGTCCCCGTGCGCCTGGAAACACCATATATTTT
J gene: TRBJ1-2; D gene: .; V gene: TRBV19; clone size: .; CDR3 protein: CASSSPDRAYGYTF; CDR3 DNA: TGTGCCAGTAGCTCCCCTGACAGAGCGTATGGCTACACCTTC
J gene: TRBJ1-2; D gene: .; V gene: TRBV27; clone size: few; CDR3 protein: CASSLSWTDYGYTF; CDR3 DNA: TGTGCCAGCAGTTTATCTTGGACTGATTATGGCTACACCTTC
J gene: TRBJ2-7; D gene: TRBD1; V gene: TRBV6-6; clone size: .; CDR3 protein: CASSSAGQGVYEQYF; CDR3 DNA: TGTGCCAGCAGTTCAGCGGGACAGGGGGTATACGAGCAGTACTTC
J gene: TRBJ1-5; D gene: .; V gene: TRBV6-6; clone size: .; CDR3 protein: CASSDRDKQPQHF; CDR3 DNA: TGTGCCAGCAGTGACAGAGATAAGCAGCCCCAGCATTTT
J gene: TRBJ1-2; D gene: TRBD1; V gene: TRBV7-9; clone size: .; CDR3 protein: CASSFSGGNGYTF; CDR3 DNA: TGTGCCAGCAGCTTCTCAGGGGGTAATGGCTACACCTTC
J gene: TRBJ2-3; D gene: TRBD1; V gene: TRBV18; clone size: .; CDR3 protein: CASLTGVEDTQYF; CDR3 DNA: TGTGCCAGTTTGACAGGGGTGGAAGATACGCAGTATTTT
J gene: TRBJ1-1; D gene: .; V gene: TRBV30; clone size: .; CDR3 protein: CAWRSYQGTEAFF; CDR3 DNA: TGTGCCTGGAGGTCATATCAGGGAACTGAAGCTTTCTTT
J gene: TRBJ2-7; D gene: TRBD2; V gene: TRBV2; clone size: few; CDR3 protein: CASSELAGGIYEQYF; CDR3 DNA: TGTGCCAGCAGTGAACTAGCGGGAGGGATATACGAGCAGTACTTC
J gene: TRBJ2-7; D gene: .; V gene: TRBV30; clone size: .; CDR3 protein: CAWGLGVSYEQYF; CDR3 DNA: TGTGCCTGGGGACTGGGAGTCTCCTACGAGCAGTACTTC
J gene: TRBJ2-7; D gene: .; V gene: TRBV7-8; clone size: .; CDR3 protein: CASSITRGGDEQYF; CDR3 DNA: TGTGCCAGCAGTATAACAAGGGGGGGAGACGAGCAGTACTTC
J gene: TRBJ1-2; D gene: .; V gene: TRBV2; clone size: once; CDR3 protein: CASRAGLTGYGYTF; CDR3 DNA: TGTGCCAGTCGGGCCGGTTTGACAGGCTATGGCTACACCTTC
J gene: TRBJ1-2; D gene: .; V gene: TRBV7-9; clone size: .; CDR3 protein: CASSFEQQGYGYTF; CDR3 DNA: TGTGCCAGCAGCTTTGAACAACAGGGTTATGGCTACACCTTC
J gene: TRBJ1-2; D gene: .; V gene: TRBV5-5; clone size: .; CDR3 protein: CASSTLTQDYGYTF; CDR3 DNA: TGTGCCAGCAGCACCCTGACTCAAGACTATGGCTACACCTTC
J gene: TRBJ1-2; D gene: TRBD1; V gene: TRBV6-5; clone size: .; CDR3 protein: CASSYPGQGSSGYTF; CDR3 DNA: TGTGCCAGCAGTTACCCAGGACAGGGTTCAAGTGGCTACACCTTC
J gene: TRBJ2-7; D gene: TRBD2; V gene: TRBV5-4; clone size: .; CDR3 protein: CASSLTGGSAYEQYF; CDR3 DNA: TGTGCCAGCAGCTTGACGGGCGGGAGCGCCTACGAGCAGTACTTC
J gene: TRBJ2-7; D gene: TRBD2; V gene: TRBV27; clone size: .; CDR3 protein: CASSLGRGAYEQYF; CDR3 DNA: TGTGCCAGCAGTTTAGGGCGGGGGGCCTACGAGCAGTACTTC
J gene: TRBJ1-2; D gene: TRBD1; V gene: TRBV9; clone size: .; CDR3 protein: CASSVGQGWNYGYTF; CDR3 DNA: TGTGCCAGCAGCGTAGGACAGGGTTGGAACTATGGCTACACCTTC
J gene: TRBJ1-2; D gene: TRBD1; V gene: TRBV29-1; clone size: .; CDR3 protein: CSAPGQGERGYTF; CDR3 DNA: TGCAGCGCCCCGGGACAGGGGGAACGCGGCTACACCTTC
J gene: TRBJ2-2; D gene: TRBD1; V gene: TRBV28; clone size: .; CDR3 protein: CASEGAVGGDTGELFF; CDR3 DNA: TGTGCCAGCGAGGGGGCAGTAGGGGGAGACACCGGGGAGCTGTTTTTT
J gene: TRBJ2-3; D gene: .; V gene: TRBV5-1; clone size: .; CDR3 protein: CASSLLTGTDTQYF; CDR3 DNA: TGCGCCAGCAGCCTCCTGACTGGCACAGATACGCAGTATTTT
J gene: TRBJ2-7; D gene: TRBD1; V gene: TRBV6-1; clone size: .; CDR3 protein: CASKGQSSMYEQYF; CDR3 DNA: TGTGCCAGCAAGGGACAGTCTTCCATGTACGAGCAGTACTTC
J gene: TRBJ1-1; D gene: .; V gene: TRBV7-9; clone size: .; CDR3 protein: CASSILRTEAFF; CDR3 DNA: TGTGCCAGCAGTATTCTCCGGACTGAAGCTTTCTTT
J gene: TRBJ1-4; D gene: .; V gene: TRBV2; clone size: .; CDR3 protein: CASSAGNHEKLFF; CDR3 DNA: TGTGCCAGCAGTGCGGGGAATCATGAAAAACTGTTTTTT
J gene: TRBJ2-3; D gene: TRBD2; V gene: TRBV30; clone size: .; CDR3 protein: CAWSGGRGGDTQYF; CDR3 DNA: TGTGCCTGGAGTGGGGGGCGCGGGGGGGATACGCAGTATTTT
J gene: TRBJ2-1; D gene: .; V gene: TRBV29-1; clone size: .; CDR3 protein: CSVALAGPYNEQFF; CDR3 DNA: TGCAGCGTGGCTCTTGCGGGGCCCTACAATGAGCAGTTCTTC
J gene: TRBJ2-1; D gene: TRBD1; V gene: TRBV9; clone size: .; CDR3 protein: CASSQGQGTLLSSYNEQFF; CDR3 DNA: TGTGCCAGCAGCCAGGGACAGGGGACTCTATTGAGCTCCTACAATGAGCAGTTCTTC
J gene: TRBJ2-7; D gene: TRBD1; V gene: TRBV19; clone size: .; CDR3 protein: CASKDRRFYEQYF; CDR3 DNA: TGTGCCAGCAAGGACAGGAGATTCTACGAGCAGTACTTC
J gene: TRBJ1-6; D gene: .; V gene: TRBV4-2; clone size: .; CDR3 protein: CASSTSGVYNSPLHF; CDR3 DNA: TGTGCCAGCTCCACGTCCGGGGTTTATAATTCACCCCTCCACTTT
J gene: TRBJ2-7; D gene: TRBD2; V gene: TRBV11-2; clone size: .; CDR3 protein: CASSPLAGGPGEQYF; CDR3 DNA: TGTGCCAGCAGCCCACTAGCGGGAGGGCCAGGGGAGCAGTACTTC
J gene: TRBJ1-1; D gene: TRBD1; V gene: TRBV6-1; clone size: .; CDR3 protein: CASRAGGGRSEAFF; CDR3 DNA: TGTGCCAGCAGGGCTGGAGGGGGCAGGTCTGAAGCTTTCTTT
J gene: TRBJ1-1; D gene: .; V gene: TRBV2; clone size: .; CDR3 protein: CASRASGVGTEAFF; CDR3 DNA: TGTGCCAGCAGAGCTTCAGGGGTGGGTACTGAAGCTTTCTTT
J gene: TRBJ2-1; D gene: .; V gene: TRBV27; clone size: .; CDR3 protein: CASSKTRTEQFF; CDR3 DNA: TGTGCCAGCAGCAAAACGCGGACAGAGCAGTTCTTC
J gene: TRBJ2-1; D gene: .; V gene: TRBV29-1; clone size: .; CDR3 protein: CSVLSGSSYNEQFF; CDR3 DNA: TGCAGCGTTCTCTCCGGGAGCTCCTACAATGAGCAGTTCTTC
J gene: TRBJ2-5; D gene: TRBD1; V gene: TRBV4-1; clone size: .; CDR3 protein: CASSQDPGQGETQYF; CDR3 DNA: TGCGCCAGCAGCCAAGACCCGGGACAGGGAGAGACCCAGTACTTC
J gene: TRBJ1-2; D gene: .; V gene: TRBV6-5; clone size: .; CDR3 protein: CASSYSGRDNYGYTF; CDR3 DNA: TGTGCCAGCAGTTACTCGGGCAGGGATAACTATGGCTACACCTTC
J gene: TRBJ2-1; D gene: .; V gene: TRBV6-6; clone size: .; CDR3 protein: CASSPSSTEQFF; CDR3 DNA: TGTGCCAGCAGTCCCTCTAGCACTGAGCAGTTCTTC
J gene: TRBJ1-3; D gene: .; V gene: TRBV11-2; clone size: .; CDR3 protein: CASSLDTYYSGNTIYF; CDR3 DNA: TGTGCCAGCAGCTTAGACACATACTACTCTGGAAACACCATATATTTT
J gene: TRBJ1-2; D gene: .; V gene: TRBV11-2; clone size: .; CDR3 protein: CASSSFNYGYTF; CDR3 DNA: TGTGCCAGCAGCTCTTTCAACTATGGCTACACCTTC
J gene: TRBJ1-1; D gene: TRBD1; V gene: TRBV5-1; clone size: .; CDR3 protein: CASSATPGQEAFF; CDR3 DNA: TGCGCCAGCAGCGCCACGCCGGGACAGGAAGCTTTCTTT
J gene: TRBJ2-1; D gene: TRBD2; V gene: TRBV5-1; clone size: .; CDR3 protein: CASSYGLAGGDEQFF; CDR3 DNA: TGCGCCAGCAGCTACGGACTAGCGGGGGGCGATGAGCAGTTCTTC
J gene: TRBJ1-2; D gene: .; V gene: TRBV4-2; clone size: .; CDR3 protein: CASSQDRGQVRVGNGYTF; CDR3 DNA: TGTGCCAGCAGCCAAGATCGCGGGCAGGTGAGAGTCGGGAATGGCTACACCTTC
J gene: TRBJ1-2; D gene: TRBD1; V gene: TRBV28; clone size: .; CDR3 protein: CASSWGQTQYGYTF; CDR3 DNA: TGTGCCAGCAGTTGGGGACAGACCCAGTATGGCTACACCTTC
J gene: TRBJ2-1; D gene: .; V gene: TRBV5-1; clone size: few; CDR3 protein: CASSISGHNEQFF; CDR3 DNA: TGCGCCAGCAGCATTAGCGGACACAATGAGCAGTTCTTC
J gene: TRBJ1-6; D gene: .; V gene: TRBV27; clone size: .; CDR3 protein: CASSFSNSPLHF; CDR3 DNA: TGTGCCAGCAGTTTCTCGAATTCACCCCTCCACTTT
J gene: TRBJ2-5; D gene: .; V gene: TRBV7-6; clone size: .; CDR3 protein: CASSLGAGDGSETQYF; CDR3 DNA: TGTGCCAGCAGCTTAGGTGCAGGGGACGGTTCAGAGACCCAGTACTTC